These T cell receptor beta chains were read from a single sample in a study of cytomegalovirus exposure and HLA in healthy donors. Here immunoSEQ multiplex PCR was the method, and the copy in TCRdb shows in-frame clones only, minus some. This sample has about 350,000 clones, with roughly nine tenths found just once. Sequenced sample: PBMCs. These receptors all come from a woman in her 30s in good health and CMV-seropositive. Both conserved end residues are part of each CDR3. Each record gives: V gene, D gene, clone size, J gene, CDR3 DNA, CDR3 protein. D genes are given only for firm matches. Not every row has a clone size; where given, it reads once, few, many or a size class.

>TRBV4-2|TRBD2|NA|TRBJ2-1
TGTGCCAGCAGCCAAGATTCAGGGACTAGCGGTTACCCCGATGAGCAGTTCTTC
CASSQDSGTSGYPDEQFF
>TRBV18|TRBD2|NA|TRBJ2-3
TGTGCCAGCTCACCTTTGGGAGGGACAGATACGCAGTATTTT
CASSPLGGTDTQYF
>TRBV7-2|NA|NA|TRBJ2-7
TGTGCCAGCAGCTTAGCGGCCCTGATAAGCTTC
CASSLAALISF
>TRBV6-1|NA|NA|TRBJ2-7
TGTGCCAGCAGTGAACGGGGGGACAGAATGTACGAGCAGTACTTC
CASSERGDRMYEQYF
>TRBV7-2|TRBD1|NA|TRBJ1-6
TGTGCCATCAAAGGGACAGGCGGTAATTCACCCCTCCACTTT
CAIKGTGGNSPLHF
>TRBV5-1|NA|NA|TRBJ2-7
TGCGCCAGCACCCCGGAGGCGACACCCTACGAGCAGTACTTC
CASTPEATPYEQYF
>TRBV5-6|TRBD1|NA|TRBJ1-2
TGTGCCAGCAGCCTACCTTTCCCGACAGGGGGCGCCTACTATGGCTACACCTTC
CASSLPFPTGGAYYGYTF
>TRBV7-9|TRBD1|NA|TRBJ1-2
TGTGCCAGCAGCTCCTGGACAGGGGAAGCCTATGGCTACACCTTC
CASSSWTGEAYGYTF
>TRBV6-1|TRBD1|NA|TRBJ1-2
TGTGCCAGCAGTGGGGGACAGGCTAACTATGGCTACACCTTC
CASSGGQANYGYTF
>TRBV9|TRBD1|NA|TRBJ1-3
TGTGCCAGCAGCGTTACAGGGGCTGGAAACACCATATATTTT
CASSVTGAGNTIYF
>TRBV5-4|TRBD1|NA|TRBJ1-2
TGTGCCAGCAGCGACCACAGGGGGAGCGGCTATGGCTACACCTTC
CASSDHRGSGYGYTF
>TRBV15|NA|NA|TRBJ1-4
TGTGCCACCAGCAGGGGGGCCCTATCGGGGGGCACTAATGAAAAACTGTTTTTT
CATSRGALSGGTNEKLFF
>TRBV11-2|NA|NA|TRBJ2-7
TGTGCCAGCAGCTCTGGTGGCAAAGCCTACGAGCAGTACTTC
CASSSGGKAYEQYF
>TRBV5-4|TRBD2|NA|TRBJ2-7
TGTGCCAGCAGCTCCCAAGCGGGAGCGACTAACGAGCAGTACTTC
CASSSQAGATNEQYF
>TRBV10-3|TRBD2|NA|TRBJ2-5
TGTGCCATCCGGCCCGGGACTAGCGGGATCGAGACCCAGTACTTC
CAIRPGTSGIETQYF
>TRBV5-1|TRBD1|NA|TRBJ1-2
TGCGCCAGCAGCTATACAGGGGGCTCGAACTATGGCTACACCTTC
CASSYTGGSNYGYTF
>TRBV27|NA|NA|TRBJ1-2
TGTGCCAGCAGTCACGGCCCGTCCGGGTCCCATGGCTACACCTTC
CASSHGPSGSHGYTF
>TRBV5-6|TRBD2|NA|TRBJ2-1
TGTGCCAGCAGGATAGCGGGAGGGCCCCTGTTCTTC
CASRIAGGPLFF
>TRBV4-3|TRBD2|NA|TRBJ2-3
TGCGCCAGCAGCCAAGATCTGGTAACTAGCGTTCCGGATACGCAGTATTTT
CASSQDLVTSVPDTQYF
>TRBV10-3|TRBD1|NA|TRBJ2-5
TGTGCCATCAGTGTAGCCGGGACAGGGGGCCAAGAGACCCAGTACTTC
CAISVAGTGGQETQYF
>TRBV9|TRBD2|once|TRBJ2-1
TGTGCCAGCAGCCTTCGGACTAGCGGGAGTTACTACAATGAGCAGTTCTTC
CASSLRTSGSYYNEQFF
>TRBV5-4|NA|NA|TRBJ2-2
TGTGCCAGCAGCTTTCGCACCGGGGAGCTGTTTTTT
CASSFRTGELFF
>TRBV9|TRBD2|NA|TRBJ2-1
TGTGCCAGCAGCCTTAGACTAGCGGGAGTCAATGAGCAGTTCTTC
CASSLRLAGVNEQFF
>TRBV2|NA|NA|TRBJ2-2
TGTGCCAGCAGTTCGGGTATTGGGCCCGGGGAGCTGTTTTTT
CASSSGIGPGELFF
>TRBV9|TRBD1|NA|TRBJ1-2
TGTGCCAGCAGCTCATCCGGGACAGAATACTATGGCTACACCTTC
CASSSSGTEYYGYTF
>TRBV19|NA|NA|TRBJ2-1
TGTGCCAGTAGTGCCTACAGGGACCCCTACAATGAGCAGTTCTTC
CASSAYRDPYNEQFF
>TRBV6-5|NA|NA|TRBJ2-7
TGTGCCAGCAGTTACTCGCGGGATTCGGCCTACGAGCAGTACTTC
CASSYSRDSAYEQYF
>TRBV6-5|NA|NA|TRBJ1-5
TGTGCCAGCAGCCCCGACGGAGGATCGAATCAGCCCCAGCATTTT
CASSPDGGSNQPQHF
>TRBV6-1|NA|NA|TRBJ2-5
TGTGCCAGCAGTGAAGTTGTAGACCAAGAGACCCAGTACTTC
CASSEVVDQETQYF
>TRBV6-6|TRBD1|few|TRBJ2-7
TGTGCCAGCAGTCCACTCTGGACAGGGGACGAGCAGTACTTC
CASSPLWTGDEQYF
>TRBV7-9|NA|NA|TRBJ1-3
TGTGCCAGCAGCTCCAGGGTGGGAAACACCATATATTTT
CASSSRVGNTIYF
>TRBV6-6|NA|NA|TRBJ2-7
TGTGCCAGCTCAGAGGGACTTTCACAGTACTTC
CASSEGLSQYF
>TRBV6-5|TRBD1|NA|TRBJ2-5
TGTGCCAGCAGTATCGGGACAGAACAAGAGACCCAGTACTTC
CASSIGTEQETQYF
>TRBV6-5|NA|NA|TRBJ1-1
TGTGCCAGCTGGCGGTTAGAAACTGAAGCTTTCTTT
CASWRLETEAFF
>TRBV25-1|TRBD2|NA|TRBJ2-1
TGTGCCAGCAGTGAATATCCTAGCGGGAGGAACAATGAGCAGTTCTTC
CASSEYPSGRNNEQFF
>TRBV5-1|TRBD1|once|TRBJ2-7
TGCGCCAGCAGCTTGGGGGCCGGGACAGGGGCTTTTTACGAGCAGTACTTC
CASSLGAGTGAFYEQYF
>TRBV2|NA|NA|TRBJ2-7
TGTGCCAGCAGCTGGGGTCCATCCTACGAGCAGTACTTC
CASSWGPSYEQYF
>TRBV19|NA|NA|TRBJ1-5
TGTGCCAGTAGCGTCAATGGCTATAGCAATCAGCCCCAGCATTTT
CASSVNGYSNQPQHF
>TRBV4-3|NA|NA|TRBJ2-2
TGCGCCAGCAGCCAAGGAAAATGGAGGGCCCCGAACACCGGGGAGCTGTTTTTT
CASSQGKWRAPNTGELFF
>TRBV27|TRBD2|NA|TRBJ2-7
TGTGCCAGCAGTTTACGTGCGGGAGCGGCCTACGAGCAGTACTTC
CASSLRAGAAYEQYF
>TRBV28|TRBD1|once|TRBJ1-2
TGTGCCAGCGTCGAATCGAGACAGGGTTATGGCTACACCTTC
CASVESRQGYGYTF
>TRBV7-8|NA|NA|TRBJ2-3
TGTGCCAGCAGCTTGAGGGGTGGGGGAGCGATAGATACGCAGTATTTT
CASSLRGGGAIDTQYF
>TRBV5-4|NA|NA|TRBJ1-6
TGTGCCAGCAGCCTCACACAATCACCCCTCCACTTT
CASSLTQSPLHF
>TRBV15|NA|NA|TRBJ2-7
TGTGCCACCAGCAGAGATAAGGCGGACGCCTACGAGCAGTACTTC
CATSRDKADAYEQYF